In its sample, the clone carrying this TCR beta chain was seen many times. Its antigen is as yet unknown. The library was made from cDNA and included unique molecular identifiers. Input of roughly 1 to 11 million T cells yielded 500,000 to 550,000 cDNA molecules. Each CDR3 protein gets one entry after TCRdb re-called the PCR reads with MiXCR. This sample has around 200,000 distinct CDR3 sequences, with 29% found just once. The data were obtained in a study of post-analysis software for immune sequencing data. Study as a whole: Included among the disease courses, which were recorded for the cohort, were relapsing-remitting, secondary progressive and progressive-relapsing multiple sclerosis.

V was trimmed by 0 bases and J by 6 bases, leaving 3 bases between them. Germline V gene sequence: CDR1 PRHDT, CDR2 FYEKMQ (reference sequence). The CDR3 sequence is 11 residues long. Study-level results: When the samples were clustered directly with F measure, those that had been prepared in the same batch showed strong co-clustering. Diversity measured as normalized Chao1 was significantly lower in multiple sclerosis patients than in controls. About 5 TRBV segments, including TRBV5-6, TRBV5-1 and TRBV20-1, were more frequent in patients than controls.

Input material: blood. This clonotype was sampled from a girl younger than 18 with multiple sclerosis. The chain combines TRBV13 with TRBJ2-7; D is ambiguous. CDR3 coding DNA: TGTGCCAGCAGCTTAGGAAGCGAGCAGTACTTC. Protein sequence: CASSLGSEQYF.